This T cell receptor beta chain was profiled in a study of blood T cell repertoires in COVID-19. Study-wide context: Whether acute or convalescent, the COVID-19 samples came from the United States, Italy and Spain. The cDNA or gDNA used as material had been derived from T cells, B-cell-depleted T cells, or PBMCs.

The germline V and J ends were trimmed by 0 bases and 7 bases, with 8 bases remaining between them. Per the germline V gene, CDR1 is SGHNT and CDR2 is YYREEE (reference sequence). CDR3 length equals 13 residues. Original data processing: Amplification from reference gene primers served as the basis for estimated nucleated cell counts. Sequencing used immunoSEQ multiplex PCR; TCRdb keeps in-frame clones, though not all of them. V, J and clone size derive from that table, while D and trimming were established from the DNA sequence. The sample includes 150,000 to 200,000 clones, 86% of them seen just once.

The specimen was peripheral blood. This receptor was taken from a woman aged 55-69 years with COVID-19, enrolled during active disease. The V gene is TRBV5-4, the J gene TRBJ2-1; D is undetermined. The CDR3 nucleotides read TGTGCCAGCAGCTTGGCTTATATTAATGAGCAGTTCTTC. Translation: CASSLAYINEQFF.